This T cell receptor (beta chain) was identified in a study of CD8 T cells in ankylosing spondylitis. At least ten counts were recorded for this clonotype. TCRdb reprocessed the 5' RACE reads with MiXCR, giving one entry per CDR3 protein. The sample lists about 30,000 distinct CDR3 sequences, more than 25% occurring once. Per germline, CDR1 MDHEN and CDR2 SYDVKM. V lost 3 bases, J lost 5 bases, and 9 bases stayed unmatched. CDR3 size: 16 residues. V usage is TRBV28 and J usage is TRBJ2-3, with 9 bases lining up with TRBD1. The clonotype originates from a male donor with ankylosing spondylitis. The sequencing sample was made of synovial fluid, either unsorted or a sorted T cell fraction (not recorded which). The chain's CDR3 is CASSLVTGGQGDTQYF. CDR3 nucleotides: TGTGCCAGCAGTTTGGTCACAGGGGGCCAGGGAGATACGCAGTATTTT.